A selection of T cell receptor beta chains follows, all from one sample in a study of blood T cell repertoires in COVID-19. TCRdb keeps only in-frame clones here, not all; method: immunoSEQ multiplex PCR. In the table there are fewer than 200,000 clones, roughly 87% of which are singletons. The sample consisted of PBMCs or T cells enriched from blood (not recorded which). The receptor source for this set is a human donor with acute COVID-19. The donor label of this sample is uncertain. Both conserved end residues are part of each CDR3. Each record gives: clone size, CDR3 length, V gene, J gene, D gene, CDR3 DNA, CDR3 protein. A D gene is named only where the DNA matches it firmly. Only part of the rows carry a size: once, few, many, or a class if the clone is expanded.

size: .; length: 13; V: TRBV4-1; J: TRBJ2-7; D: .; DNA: TGCGCCAGCAGCCAATCCCTAGCCTACGAGCAGTACTTC; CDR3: CASSQSLAYEQYF
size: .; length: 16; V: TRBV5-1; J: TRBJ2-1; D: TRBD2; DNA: TGCGCCAGCAGCTTGGAGGAGACTAGCGGGGGCTATGAGCAGTTCTTC; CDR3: CASSLEETSGGYEQFF
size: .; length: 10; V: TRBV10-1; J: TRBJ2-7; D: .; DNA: TGCGCCAGCATGAGGGGGGAGCAGTACTTC; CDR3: CASMRGEQYF
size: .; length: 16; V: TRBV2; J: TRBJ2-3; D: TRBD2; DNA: TGTGCCAGCAGTGAAACTAGCGGGGACCACACAGATACGCAGTATTTT; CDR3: CASSETSGDHTDTQYF
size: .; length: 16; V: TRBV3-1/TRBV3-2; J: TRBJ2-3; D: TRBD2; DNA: TGTGCCAGCAGCCAATTTCGTAGCGGGGGGTTTGATACGCAGTATTTT; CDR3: CASSQFRSGGFDTQYF
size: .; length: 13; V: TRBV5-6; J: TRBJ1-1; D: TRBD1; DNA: TGTGCCAGCAGCTTGGCCGGGACAGAAGAAGCTTTCTTT; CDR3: CASSLAGTEEAFF
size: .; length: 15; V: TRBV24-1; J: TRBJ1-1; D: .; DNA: TGTGCCACCAGTGATCGCAGGGGATTGGTCTCTGAAGCTTTCTTT; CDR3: CATSDRRGLVSEAFF
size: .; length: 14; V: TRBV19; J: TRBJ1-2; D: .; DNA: TGTGCCAGTAGTATCTTGGGCAGCTATGGAGGCTACACCTTC; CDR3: CASSILGSYGGYTF
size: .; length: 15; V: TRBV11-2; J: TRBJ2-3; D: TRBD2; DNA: TGTGCCAGCAGCCTTAGCGGGGGGGCCGTAGATACGCAGTATTTT; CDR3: CASSLSGGAVDTQYF
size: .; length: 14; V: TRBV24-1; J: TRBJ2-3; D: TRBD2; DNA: TGTGCCACCAGTATTTCGGGGGGGGCAGATACGCAGTATTTT; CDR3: CATSISGGADTQYF
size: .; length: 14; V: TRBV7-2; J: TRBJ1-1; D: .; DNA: TGTGCCAGCAGCTTAGTGACAGGATCCACTGAAGCTTTCTTT; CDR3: CASSLVTGSTEAFF
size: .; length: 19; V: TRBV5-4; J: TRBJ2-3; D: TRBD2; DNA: TGTGCCAGCGGCAAACCGGGACTAGCGGGGGGTTTAGTCACAGATACGCAGTATTTT; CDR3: CASGKPGLAGGLVTDTQYF
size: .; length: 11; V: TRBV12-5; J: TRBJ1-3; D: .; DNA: TGTGCTAGGGCCCAGGTGGACACCATATATTTT; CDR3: CARAQVDTIYF
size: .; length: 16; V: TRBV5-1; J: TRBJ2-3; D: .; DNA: TGCGCCAGCAGCTTGGGGGGTAGCGCAAGCACAGATACGCAGTATTTT; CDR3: CASSLGGSASTDTQYF
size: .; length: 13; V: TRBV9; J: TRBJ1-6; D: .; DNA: TGTGCCAGCAGCGCCCCAGGGGATTCACCCCTCCACTTT; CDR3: CASSAPGDSPLHF
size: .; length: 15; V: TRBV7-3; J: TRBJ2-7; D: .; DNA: TGTGCCAGCAGCTTAACGGGGAGACGGACCTACGAGCAGTACTTC; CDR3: CASSLTGRRTYEQYF
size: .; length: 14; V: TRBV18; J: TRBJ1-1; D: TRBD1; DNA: TGTGCCAGCTCAGCCGGACAGGATCCGACTGAAGCTTTCTTT; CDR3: CASSAGQDPTEAFF
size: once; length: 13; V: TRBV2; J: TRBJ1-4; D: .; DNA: TGTGCCAGCAGTGGCGGGATGAATGAAAAACTGTTTTTT; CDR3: CASSGGMNEKLFF
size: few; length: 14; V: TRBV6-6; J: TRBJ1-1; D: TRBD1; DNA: TGTGCCAGCAGTGGACAGGGGGCGCGAACTGAAGCTTTCTTT; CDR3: CASSGQGARTEAFF
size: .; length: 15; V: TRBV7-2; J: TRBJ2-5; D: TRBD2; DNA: TGTGCCAGCAGCTTTCAAGCGGGGAAGGAGGAGACCCAGTACTTC; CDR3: CASSFQAGKEETQYF
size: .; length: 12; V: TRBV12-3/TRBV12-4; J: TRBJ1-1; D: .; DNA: TGTGCCAGCAGCCGGGGAGACACTGAAGCTTTCTTT; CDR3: CASSRGDTEAFF
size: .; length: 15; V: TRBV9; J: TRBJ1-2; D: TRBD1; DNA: TGTGCCAGCAGCGTAAGCCAGGGGGGAATCTATGGCTACACCTTC; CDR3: CASSVSQGGIYGYTF
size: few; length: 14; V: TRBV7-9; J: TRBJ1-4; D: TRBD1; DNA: TGTGCCAGCAGCGCCCGACAGGGTGGGGAAAAACTGTTTTTT; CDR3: CASSARQGGEKLFF
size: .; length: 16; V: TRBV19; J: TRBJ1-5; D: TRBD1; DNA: TGTGCCAGTAGTATTCCCAGGGGGCCCGACAATCAGCCCCAGCATTTT; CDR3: CASSIPRGPDNQPQHF
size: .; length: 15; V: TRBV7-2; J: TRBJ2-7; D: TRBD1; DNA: TGTGCCAGCAGCTCAGGGACAGATTTAATCTACGAGCAGTACTTC; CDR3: CASSSGTDLIYEQYF